The rows below give T cell receptor beta chains drawn from one sample of a study of regulatory T cells in long-lasting Graves disease. TCRdb reprocessed the multiplex PCR reads with MiXCR, giving one entry per CDR3 protein. The data hold some 220,000 distinct CDR3 sequences, with roughly 19% observed a single time. In addition, the sample was reused for a study of T cells in Graves' hyperthyroidism and ophthalmopathy.

This sample comprised peripheral blood mononuclear cells (PBMCs), obtained at new diagnosis, from a patient treated with antithyroid drugs. Receptors were obtained from a woman aged 25 to 39 with Graves disease. The CDR3 runs from the conserved cysteine through the conserved F or W. Clone size, where shown, is once, few, many, or a class for clones that have expanded.

CDR3 protein: CSARLTGTGNTIYF
J gene: TRBJ1-3
clone size: many
V gene: TRBV20-1

CDR3 protein: CASSDFRDRDNSPLHF
J gene: TRBJ1-6
clone size: many
V gene: TRBV6-1

CDR3 protein: CATMSPGAGNTIYF
J gene: TRBJ1-3
clone size: many
V gene: TRBV6-1

CDR3 protein: CASSKYRVGVETQYF
J gene: TRBJ2-5
clone size: many
V gene: TRBV28

CDR3 protein: CASSSRNTEAFF
J gene: TRBJ1-1
clone size: many
V gene: TRBV7-2

CDR3 protein: CASSLARLSSYNEQFF
J gene: TRBJ2-1
clone size: many
V gene: TRBV11-2

CDR3 protein: CASRSGFGGAFF
J gene: TRBJ1-1
clone size: many
V gene: TRBV12-3/TRBV12-4

CDR3 protein: CASSLVTGRGLSGREETQYF
J gene: TRBJ2-5
clone size: many
V gene: TRBV11-2

CDR3 protein: CASSPGQFLSYEQYF
J gene: TRBJ2-7
clone size: many
V gene: TRBV28

CDR3 protein: CASSFRGLANEKLFF
J gene: TRBJ1-4
clone size: many
V gene: TRBV6-2/TRBV6-3

CDR3 protein: CASTLGGGGNQPQHF
J gene: TRBJ1-5
clone size: .
V gene: TRBV28

CDR3 protein: CASSLGGLNGYTF
J gene: TRBJ1-2
clone size: many
V gene: TRBV11-3

CDR3 protein: CAWSRTPQETQYF
J gene: TRBJ2-5
clone size: many
V gene: TRBV30

CDR3 protein: CASSPTGTFSYNEQFF
J gene: TRBJ2-1
clone size: many
V gene: TRBV5-6

CDR3 protein: CASSKWTGSYNSPLHF
J gene: TRBJ1-6
clone size: .
V gene: TRBV9

CDR3 protein: CASSIAADSPRGYTF
J gene: TRBJ1-2
clone size: many
V gene: TRBV19

CDR3 protein: CASKRAGASTDTQYF
J gene: TRBJ2-3
clone size: many
V gene: TRBV2

CDR3 protein: CASNPRRVAGSEKLFF
J gene: TRBJ1-4
clone size: many
V gene: TRBV6-1

CDR3 protein: CASSTRGNTEAFF
J gene: TRBJ1-1
clone size: many
V gene: TRBV12-3/TRBV12-4

CDR3 protein: CASSLAVSGTHEQYF
J gene: TRBJ2-7
clone size: many
V gene: TRBV5-1